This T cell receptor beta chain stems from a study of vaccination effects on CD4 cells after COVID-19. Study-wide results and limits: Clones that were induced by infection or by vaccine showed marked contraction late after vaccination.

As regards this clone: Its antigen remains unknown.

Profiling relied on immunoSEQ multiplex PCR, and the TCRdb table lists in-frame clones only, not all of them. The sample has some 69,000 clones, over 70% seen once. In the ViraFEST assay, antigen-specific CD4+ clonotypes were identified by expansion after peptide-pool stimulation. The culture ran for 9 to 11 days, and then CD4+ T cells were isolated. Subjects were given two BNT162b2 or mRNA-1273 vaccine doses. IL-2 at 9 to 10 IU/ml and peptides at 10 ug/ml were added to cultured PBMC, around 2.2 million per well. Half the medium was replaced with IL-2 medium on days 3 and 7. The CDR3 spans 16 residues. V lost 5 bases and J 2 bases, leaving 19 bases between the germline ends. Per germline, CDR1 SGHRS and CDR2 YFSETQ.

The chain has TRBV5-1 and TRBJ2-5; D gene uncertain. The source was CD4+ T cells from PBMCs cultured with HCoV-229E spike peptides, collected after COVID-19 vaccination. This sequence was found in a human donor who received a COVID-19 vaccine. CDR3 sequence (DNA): TGCGCCAGCAGATTCGGTGCTGGGCAGTCACAAGAGACCCAGTACTTC. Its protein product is CASRFGAGQSQETQYF.